Listed here are 19 T cell receptor beta chains from one sample, sequenced in a study of CD8+ T cells in alopecia areata. Extracted from the samples, RNA was reverse transcribed into cDNA to serve as the sequencing template. The assay was immunoSEQ multiplex PCR, and TCRdb's table has in-frame clones only and misses some. In the table there are over 120,000 clones, under 60% of which are singletons. Here the sequenced sample was CD4+ T cells sorted from blood, taken at week 0. These receptors were collected from a human donor with alopecia areata.

The rearrangement uses TRBV18 and TRBJ2-4; D might be TRBD1 or TRBD2, each matching 6 bases. V gave up 6 bases and J gave up 1 base, with 13 bases separating them. The CDR3 contains 15 residues. Germline CDR1 reads KGHSH; CDR2 reads LQKENI. CDR3 loop: CASSPGAMAKNIQYF. The CDR3 coding sequence is TGTGCCAGCTCGCCGGGGGCGATGGCCAAAAACATTCAGTACTTC.

This clone turned up a few times. V and J are TRBV5-1 and TRBJ2-7, with a possible D match to TRBD1 (5 bases). Trimming stripped 0 bases from V and 1 base from J, with 14 bases between. The CDR3 covers 16 residues. The germline CDR1 and CDR2 sequences are SGHRS and YFSETQ. CDR3 coding DNA: TGCGCCAGCAGCTTGGATCCCGCAGGGTCTTCCTACGAGCAGTACTTC. It is translated as CASSLDPAGSSYEQYF.

This chain uses TRBV29-1 with TRBJ1-4; 9 nucleotides line up with TRBD1. After removal of 3 bases from V and 11 bases from J, the junction contained 4 bases not matched to a gene. The CDR3 extends over 12 amino acids. Germline V gene lookup returns CDR1 SQVTM and CDR2 ANQGSEA. The CDR3 loop reads CSVEGDRGKLFF. Here the CDR3 DNA reads TGCAGCGTTGAGGGTGACAGGGGGAAACTGTTTTTT.

V and J are TRBV7-3 and TRBJ2-1; D assignment may be TRBD1 or TRBD2 (5 bases each). V lost 3 bases and J 6 bases, leaving 9 bases between the germline ends. Germline lookup yields CDR1 SGHTA and CDR2 FQGTGA. This CDR3 is 13 amino acids long. Here the CDR3 reads CASSLGPINEQFF. CDR3 DNA: TGTGCCAGCAGCTTGGGACCCATCAATGAGCAGTTCTTC.

This clone was observed a handful of times. This sequence joins TRBV28 and TRBJ2-1, with D hard to call. Germline V gene sequence: CDR1 MDHEN, CDR2 SYDVKM. The CDR3 extends over 14 amino acids. V lost 5 bases, J lost 9 bases, and 17 bases lay in between. CDR3 protein: CASSPISPGVEQFF. CDR3 in DNA: TGTGCCAGCAGTCCGATTTCACCTGGGGTTGAGCAGTTCTTC. The variable domain in full, completed from reference TRBV28 and TRBJ2-1, reads DVKVTQSSRYLVKRTGEKVFLECVQDMDHENMFWYRQDPGLGLRLIYFSYDVKMKEKGDIPEGYSVSREKKERFSLILESASTNQTSMYLCASSPISPGVEQFFGPGTRLTVL.

This clone came up once. The chain has TRBV7-9 and TRBJ1-2; possible D gene TRBD1, 6 bases. CDR1 is SEHNR and CDR2 is FQNEAQ in the germline V gene (reference sequence). This CDR3 region has 14 residues. V lost 3 bases to trimming and J lost 3 bases, with 11 bases between them. CDR3 nucleotide sequence: TGTGCCAGCAGCTTGAGGGGGAGTGACTATGGCTACACCTTC. Its protein product is CASSLRGSDYGYTF.

The CDR3, as DNA: TGTGCCAGCAGCTTGGGGCAGAATGGTTCACCCCTCCACTTT. Encoded protein: CASSLGQNGSPLHF. This sequence joins TRBV5-6 and TRBJ1-6; D is unclear. Per germline, CDR1 SGHDT and CDR2 YYEEEE. The CDR3 length is 14 residues. Trimming removed 0 bases from V and 9 bases from J, with 10 bases in between.

This rearrangement joins TRBV6-5 to TRBJ1-2; a possible D gene is TRBD1 (6 bases). Trimming removed 0 bases from V and 3 bases from J, with 8 bases in between. Germline-derived CDR1 and CDR2 are MNHEY and SVGAGI. The CDR3 spans 14 residues. In DNA, the CDR3 is TGTGCCAGCAGTTACTCGGACAGACACTATGGCTACACCTTC. As protein: CASSYSDRHYGYTF.

The CDR3: CSVNRGFLYTF. The CDR3 DNA is TGCAGTGTGAACAGGGGCTTTCTATACACCTTC. V is TRBV20-1 and J is TRBJ1-2; 7 positions match TRBD1. Germline loops: CDR1 DFQATT, CDR2 SNEGSKA (reference sequence). The CDR3 runs 11 residues. Germline trimming cut 7 bases from V and 11 bases from J; bases unmatched to any gene: 10.

This rearrangement joins TRBV29-1 to TRBJ2-1; weak D call: TRBD2 (6 bases). This CDR3 region has 13 residues. The V gene's germline CDR1 is SQVTM and CDR2 ANQGSEA. V was clipped by 7 bases and J by 8 bases, with 18 bases between them. CDR3 amino acids: CSARRGNNDEQFF. In nucleotides, the CDR3 is TGCAGCGCGCGGCGGGGTAACAACGATGAGCAGTTCTTC.

V usage is TRBV29-1 and J usage is TRBJ2-1; 9 nucleotides line up with TRBD1. Unmatched junction bases numbered 7, after V lost 7 bases and J lost 0 bases. CDR1 SQVTM and CDR2 ANQGSEA come from the germline V gene. The CDR3 runs to 15 residues. The CDR3 nucleotides read TGCAGCGCCCGGGGACAGGGAAGCTCCTACAATGAGCAGTTCTTC. Translation: CSARGQGSSYNEQFF.

V and J are TRBV7-2 and TRBJ1-2, with 10 bases that match TRBD1. Trimming removed 3 bases from V and 4 bases from J; junction bases left unmatched: 5. CDR1 SGHTA and CDR2 FQGNSA come from the germline V gene. This CDR3 comprises 15 residues. CDR3 sequence reads: CASSFEGTGAYGYTF. CDR3 nucleotides: TGTGCCAGCAGCTTCGAAGGGACAGGGGCCTATGGCTACACCTTC. Full variable domain (missing parts from reference TRBV7-2 and TRBJ1-2): GAGVSQSPSNKVTEKGKDVELRCDPISGHTALYWYRQSLGQGLEFLIYFQGNSAPDKSGLPSDRFSAERTGGSVSTLTIQRTQQEDSAVYLCASSFEGTGAYGYTFGSGTRLTVV.

The V and J genes are TRBV4-3 and TRBJ1-6; D remains ambiguous. The CDR3 is 11 residues long. V gave up 8 bases and J gave up 12 bases, with 11 bases separating them. CDR1 LGHNA and CDR2 YSLEER come from the germline V gene. The CDR3 DNA sequence: TGCGCCAGCCCGTCTTTCGGACCCCTCCACTTT. It translates to CASPSFGPLHF.

This clone was recorded a few times. The chain has TRBV29-1 and TRBJ2-1, with 12 bases fitting TRBD1. V was pared by 6 bases and J by 15 bases, with 9 bases of the junction left unmatched. The germline gives CDR1 SQVTM, CDR2 ANQGSEA. The CDR3 is 12 amino acids. CDR3 sequence reads: CSVVRDRGRRFF. The CDR3 nucleotides read TGCAGCGTCGTCCGGGACAGGGGGCGCAGGTTCTTC.

The V call is TRBV29-1, the J call TRBJ1-3; D gene uncertain. V was cut by 3 bases and J by 4 bases, with 13 bases left in between. The CDR3 runs to 14 residues. The V gene's germline CDR1 is SQVTM and CDR2 ANQGSEA. In nucleotides, the CDR3 is TGCAGCGTTGATGGGGATATGAAAGGAAACACCATATATTTT. As protein: CSVDGDMKGNTIYF.

The chain employs TRBV7-2 and TRBJ1-2, with 7 bases aligning to TRBD1. Germline V gene lookup returns CDR1 SGHTA and CDR2 FQGNSA. The length of the CDR3 is 14 residues. V shed 6 bases and J 4 bases; nucleotides not matched to a gene: 8. The CDR3 here is CASSSDRDGYGYTF. The CDR3 nucleotides are TGTGCCAGCAGTTCCGACAGGGACGGCTATGGCTACACCTTC.

This chain links TRBV5-6 with TRBJ2-7; D is uncertain. CDR1 and CDR2 (germline): SGHDT, YYEEEE. The CDR3 totals 12 residues. The V and J ends lost 0 bases and 2 bases respectively, with 3 bases between them. CDR3 nucleotide sequence: TGTGCCAGCAGCTTGGAACCCTACGAGCAGTACTTC. As protein: CASSLEPYEQYF. Using reference TRBV5-6 and TRBJ2-7 for the parts outside the CDR3, the full variable domain is DAGVTQSPTHLIKTRGQQVTLRCSPKSGHDTVSWYQQALGQGPQFIFQYYEEEERQRGNFPDRFSGHQFPNYSSELNVNALLLGDSALYLCASSLEPYEQYFGPGTRLTVT.

This clone was counted a few times. The V and J genes are TRBV27 and TRBJ2-5; the D is unclear. The V and J ends lost 5 bases and 4 bases respectively, with 17 bases between them. The CDR3 contains 15 residues. Germline V gene lookup returns CDR1 MNHEY and CDR2 SMNVEV (reference sequence). The CDR3 reads CASSPPPGPVETQYF. Here the CDR3 DNA reads TGTGCCAGCAGTCCCCCTCCGGGCCCCGTAGAGACCCAGTACTTC.

The V gene is TRBV7-8, the J gene TRBJ1-6, with D hard to call. The germline V gene has CDR1 SGHVS and CDR2 FQNEAQ. The CDR3 spans 12 residues. Trimming shortened V by 2 bases and J by 7 bases, and 3 bases separated the two germline ends. The CDR3 nucleotides are TGTGCCAGCAGCTTAACGAATTCACCCCTCCACTTT. Protein sequence: CASSLTNSPLHF.